This T cell receptor beta chain was retrieved from a study of blood T cell repertoires in COVID-19. Background on the study: Whether acute or convalescent, the COVID-19 samples came from the United States, Italy and Spain. PBMCs, B-cell-depleted T cells, or T cells provided the cDNA or gDNA that made up the material.

The method was immunoSEQ multiplex PCR; TCRdb's version includes in-frame clones alone and lacks a portion of them. The repertoire holds about 190,000 clones, almost 90% seen once, with approximately 0.62% in the top ten. CDR1 is MNHEY and CDR2 is SVGAGI in the germline V gene. This CDR3 has 14 amino acids. Trimming removed 6 bases at V and 5 bases at J, with 16 bases between. V and J are TRBV6-5 and TRBJ1-2; perhaps TRBD1 as D (6 bases). Sequenced: peripheral blood. The sequence was obtained from a man aged 50 to 59 with acute or convalescent COVID-19. The CDR3 region is CASSSLAGDYGYTF. The CDR3 DNA is TGTGCCAGCAGCTCGCTGGCAGGGGATTATGGCTACACCTTC.